This T cell receptor beta chain was sequenced for a study of T cell responses to AZD1222 COVID-19 vaccine. Clones were sequenced by immunoSEQ multiplex PCR, and TCRdb holds only the in-frame ones, with some missing. The table includes some 150,000 clones, 75% to 85% detected once. As to this clone: Its antigen remains unknown. Compared with germline, one end of the junction differs, possibly owing to a read error. The same CDR3 can be traced to other DNA sequences in this sample.

CDR3 length: 13 residues. Study-level findings and limits: Rises in breadth and depth of Spike-specific TCRs came after two AZD1222 doses. Across the whole spike, CD4 TCRs peaked at regions 160-218 and 743-854. Most donors were white British and more were female, and clonal diversity was possibly underestimated.

This TCR came from an adult who received the MenACWY meningococcal vaccine as a control. This specimen consisted of peripheral blood, obtained 28 days after the second dose of the MenACWY control vaccine. The chain joins TRBV12-3 or TRBV12-4 to TRBJ2-6, with D possibly being TRBD1 (5 bases). CDR3 in DNA: TGTGCCAGCAGTTCCTCTGGGGCCAACGTTCTGACTTTC. It is translated as CASSSSGANVLTF.